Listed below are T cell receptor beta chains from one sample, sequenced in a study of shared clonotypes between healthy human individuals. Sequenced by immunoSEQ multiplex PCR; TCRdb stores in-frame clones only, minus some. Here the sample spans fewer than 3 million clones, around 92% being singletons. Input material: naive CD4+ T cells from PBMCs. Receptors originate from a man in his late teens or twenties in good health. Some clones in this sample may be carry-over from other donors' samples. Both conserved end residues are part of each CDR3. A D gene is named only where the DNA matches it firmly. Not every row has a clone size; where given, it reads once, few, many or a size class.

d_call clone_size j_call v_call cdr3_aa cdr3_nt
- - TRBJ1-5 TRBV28 CASTVPGDQPQHF TGTGCCAGCACCGTGCCCGGGGATCAGCCCCAGCATTTT
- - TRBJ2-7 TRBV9 CASSDDATRNEQYF TGTGCCAGCAGCGACGACGCCACTAGAAACGAGCAGTACTTC
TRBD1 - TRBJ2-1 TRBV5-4 CASSLGQGSNEQFF TGTGCCAGCAGCTTGGGACAGGGGAGCAATGAGCAGTTCTTC
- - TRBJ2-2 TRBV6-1 CASSEQGGRNTGELFF TGTGCCAGCAGTGAGCAGGGGGGGCGGAACACCGGGGAGCTGTTTTTT
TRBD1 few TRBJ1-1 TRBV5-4 CASSLGQGGKAFF TGTGCCAGCAGCTTGGGACAGGGGGGGAAAGCTTTCTTT
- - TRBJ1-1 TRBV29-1 CSVAPEVAGTEAFF TGCAGCGTTGCCCCTGAGGTGGCTGGAACTGAAGCTTTCTTT
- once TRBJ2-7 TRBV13 CASSPKLKTIGGEQYF TGTGCCAGCAGCCCCAAATTAAAAACAATCGGTGGCGAGCAGTACTTC
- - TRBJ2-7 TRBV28 CASSSLGASTYEQYF TGTGCCAGCAGTTCGTTGGGCGCATCCACCTACGAGCAGTACTTC
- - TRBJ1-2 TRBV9 CASSVVGQASALGGYTF TGTGCCAGCAGCGTAGTAGGCCAGGCCTCGGCGTTGGGTGGCTACACCTTC
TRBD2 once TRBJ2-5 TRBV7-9 CASSGLAVQETQYF TGTGCCAGCAGCGGACTAGCGGTCCAAGAGACCCAGTACTTC
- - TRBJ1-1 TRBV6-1 CASTLQGRSTEAFF TGTGCCAGCACCTTACAGGGTAGGAGCACTGAAGCTTTCTTT
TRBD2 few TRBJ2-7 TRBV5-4 CASSLGLAGGLGEQYF TGTGCCAGCAGCTTGGGACTAGCGGGAGGATTGGGAGAGCAGTACTTC
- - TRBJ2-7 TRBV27 CASSRGSGGANEQYF TGTGCCAGCTCCCGGGGGAGCGGAGGGGCCAACGAGCAGTACTTC
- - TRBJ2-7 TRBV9 CASSAAGQPSYEQYF TGTGCCAGCAGCGCGGCCGGTCAGCCCTCCTACGAGCAGTACTTC
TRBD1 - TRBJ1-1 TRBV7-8 CASSRTGVRNTEAFF TGTGCCAGCAGTCGGACAGGGGTTAGGAACACTGAAGCTTTCTTT
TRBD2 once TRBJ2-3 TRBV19 CASSIVFITSGASSTDTQYF TGTGCCAGTAGTATAGTTTTCATAACTAGCGGGGCTTCTAGCACAGATACGCAGTATTTT
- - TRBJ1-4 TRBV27 CASSLTRTDPTNEKLFF TGTGCCAGCAGTCTCACGAGGACAGACCCAACTAATGAAAAACTGTTTTTT
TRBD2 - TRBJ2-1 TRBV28 CASSLLGLAGDNEQFF TGTGCCAGCAGTTTGTTAGGCCTAGCGGGAGACAATGAGCAGTTCTTC
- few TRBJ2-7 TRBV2 CASSETGYEQYF TGTGCCAGCAGTGAAACTGGCTACGAGCAGTACTTC
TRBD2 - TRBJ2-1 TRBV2 CASSDGTSIVAYNEQFF TGTGCCAGCAGTGACGGGACTAGCATAGTAGCCTACAATGAGCAGTTCTTC
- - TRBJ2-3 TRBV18 CASSLTYRDSTDTQYF TGTGCCAGCTCACTTACGTACAGGGACAGCACAGATACGCAGTATTTT
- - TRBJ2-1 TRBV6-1 CASRRDGTSYNEQFF TGTGCCAGCAGAAGGGACGGGACCTCCTACAATGAGCAGTTCTTC
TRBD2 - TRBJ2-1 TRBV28 CASSPAGGPTSEQFF TGTGCCAGCAGTCCAGCGGGAGGCCCCACGTCTGAGCAGTTCTTC
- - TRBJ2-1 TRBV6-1 CASSEVEGAYSNEQFF TGTGCCAGCAGTGAAGTGGAGGGGGCCTATTCCAATGAGCAGTTCTTC
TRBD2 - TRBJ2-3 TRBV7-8 CASTLAGQLTDTQYF TGTGCCAGCACCCTAGCGGGCCAACTCACAGATACGCAGTATTTT
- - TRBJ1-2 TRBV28 CASSLSGNIYGYTF TGTGCCAGCAGTTTATCAGGGAATATCTATGGCTACACCTTC
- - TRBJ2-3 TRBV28 CASTGLGGGSSTDTQYF TGTGCCAGCACTGGACTAGGGGGGGGGAGTAGCACAGATACGCAGTATTTT
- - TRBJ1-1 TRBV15 CATSRGLELHLLNTEAFF TGTGCCACCAGCAGAGGGCTTGAGCTTCATTTACTGAACACTGAAGCTTTCTTT
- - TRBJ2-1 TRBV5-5 CASSLSLYAEQFF TGTGCCAGCAGCTTGAGCCTTTACGCTGAGCAGTTCTTC
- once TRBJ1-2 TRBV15 CATSRDRQNYGYTF TGTGCCACCAGCAGAGATCGTCAGAACTATGGCTACACCTTC
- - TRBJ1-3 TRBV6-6 CASSYLSWRNTIYF TGTGCCAGCAGTTACTTGTCCTGGCGAAACACCATATATTTT
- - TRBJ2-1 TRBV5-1 CASSLGSGNNEQFF TGCGCCAGCAGCTTGGGATCAGGGAACAATGAGCAGTTCTTC
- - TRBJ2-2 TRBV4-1 CASSQIGELFF TGCGCCAGCAGCCAAATCGGGGAGCTGTTTTTT
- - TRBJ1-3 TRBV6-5 CASCRGSGNTIYF TGTGCCAGCTGCCGAGGGTCTGGAAACACCATATATTTT
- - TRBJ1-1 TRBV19 CATTWGLNTEAFF TGTGCCACTACATGGGGGCTGAACACTGAAGCTTTCTTT
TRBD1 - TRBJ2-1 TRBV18 CASSPGQGYEQFF TGTGCCAGCTCACCGGGACAGGGGTATGAGCAGTTCTTC
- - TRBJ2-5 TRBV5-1 CASSFSETQYF TGCGCCAGCAGCTTTTCGGAGACCCAGTACTTC
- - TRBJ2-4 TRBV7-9 CASSWTEKNIQYF TGTGCCAGCAGCTGGACTGAGAAAAACATTCAGTACTTC
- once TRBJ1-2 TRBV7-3 CASSPGIGYGYTF TGTGCCAGCAGCCCCGGGATCGGCTATGGCTACACCTTC
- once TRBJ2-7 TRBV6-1 CASSVGTAQFEQYF TGTGCCAGCAGCGTTGGTACCGCACAATTCGAGCAGTACTTC
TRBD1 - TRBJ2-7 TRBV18 CASSRGTGLYEQYF TGTGCCAGCTCACGCGGGACAGGTCTCTACGAGCAGTACTTC
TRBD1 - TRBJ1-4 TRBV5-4 CASSSRTGEKLFF TGTGCCAGCAGCAGTCGGACAGGGGAAAAACTGTTTTTT
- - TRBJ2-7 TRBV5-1 CASSIAGSPYEQYF TGCGCCAGCAGCATAGCAGGGTCCCCCTACGAGCAGTACTTC
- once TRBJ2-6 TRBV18 CASSPGAVALSYGANVLTF TGTGCCAGCTCACCGGGGGCGGTTGCACTCTCGTACGGGGCCAACGTCCTGACTTTC
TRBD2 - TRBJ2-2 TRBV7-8 CASSSRLAGGASNTGELFF TGTGCCAGCAGCTCCCGACTAGCGGGAGGCGCCTCGAACACCGGGGAGCTGTTTTTT
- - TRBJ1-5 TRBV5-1 CASSLEGGSNQPQHF TGCGCCAGCAGCTTAGAAGGGGGGAGCAATCAGCCCCAGCATTTT
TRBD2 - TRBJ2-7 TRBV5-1 CASSLVASGTYEQYF TGCGCCAGCAGCTTGGTCGCTAGCGGGACCTACGAGCAGTACTTC
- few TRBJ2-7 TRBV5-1 CASSLVAGSSYEQYF TGCGCCAGCAGCTTGGTCGCAGGGAGCTCCTACGAGCAGTACTTC
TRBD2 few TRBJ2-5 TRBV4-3 CASSQGRTSGMETQYF TGCGCCAGCAGCCAAGGCCGGACTAGCGGGATGGAGACCCAGTACTTC
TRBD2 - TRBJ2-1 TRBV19 CASSIVGLAGEQFF TGTGCCAGTAGTATAGTTGGGTTAGCGGGAGAGCAGTTCTTC
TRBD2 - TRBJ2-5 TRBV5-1 CASSSGSGLAGETQYF TGCGCCAGCAGCTCCGGGTCTGGACTAGCGGGAGAGACCCAGTACTTC
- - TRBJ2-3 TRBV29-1 CSLKEGPGVTDTQYF TGCAGCTTAAAAGAAGGGCCAGGGGTTACAGATACGCAGTATTTT
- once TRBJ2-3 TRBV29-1 CSVVGTYRGSTDTQYF TGCAGCGTTGTGGGAACCTATCGGGGTAGCACAGATACGCAGTATTTT
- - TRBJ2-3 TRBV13 CASSPVAGYPTDTQYF TGTGCCAGCAGCCCCGTGGCGGGTTATCCCACAGATACGCAGTATTTT
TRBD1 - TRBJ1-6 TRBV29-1 CSVADRIESPLHF TGCAGCGTTGCGGACAGGATCGAATCACCCCTCCACTTT